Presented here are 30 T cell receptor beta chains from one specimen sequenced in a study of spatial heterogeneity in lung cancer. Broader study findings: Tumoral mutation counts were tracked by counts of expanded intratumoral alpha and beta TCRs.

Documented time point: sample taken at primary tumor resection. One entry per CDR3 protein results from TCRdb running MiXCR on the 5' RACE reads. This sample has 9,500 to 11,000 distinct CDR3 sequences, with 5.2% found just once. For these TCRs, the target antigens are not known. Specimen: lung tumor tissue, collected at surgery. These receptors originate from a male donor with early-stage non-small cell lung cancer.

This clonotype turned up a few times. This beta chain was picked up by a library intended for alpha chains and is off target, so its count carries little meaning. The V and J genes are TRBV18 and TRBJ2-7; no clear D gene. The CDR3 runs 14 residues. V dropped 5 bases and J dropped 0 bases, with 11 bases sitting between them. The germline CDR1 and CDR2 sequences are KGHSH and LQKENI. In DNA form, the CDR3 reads TGTGCCAGCTCATCTCCGGACGGCTCCTACGAGCAGTACTTC. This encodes CASSSPDGSYEQYF.

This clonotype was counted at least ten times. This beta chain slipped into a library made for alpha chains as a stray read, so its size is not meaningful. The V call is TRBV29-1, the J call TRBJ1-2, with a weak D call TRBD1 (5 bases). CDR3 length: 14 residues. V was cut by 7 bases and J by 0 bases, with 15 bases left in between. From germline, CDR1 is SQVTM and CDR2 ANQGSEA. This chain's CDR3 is CSAGDGGTNYGYTF. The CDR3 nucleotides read TGCAGCGCCGGGGACGGTGGGACTAACTATGGCTACACCTTC.

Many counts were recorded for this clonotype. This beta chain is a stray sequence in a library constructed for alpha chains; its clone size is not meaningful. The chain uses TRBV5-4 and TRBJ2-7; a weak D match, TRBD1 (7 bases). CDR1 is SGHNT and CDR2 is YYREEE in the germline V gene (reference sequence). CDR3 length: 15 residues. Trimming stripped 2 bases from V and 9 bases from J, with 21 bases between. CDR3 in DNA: TGTGCCAGCAGCTTACCGGGACAGAGGGAGGTCCGGCAGTACTTC. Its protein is CASSLPGQREVRQYF.

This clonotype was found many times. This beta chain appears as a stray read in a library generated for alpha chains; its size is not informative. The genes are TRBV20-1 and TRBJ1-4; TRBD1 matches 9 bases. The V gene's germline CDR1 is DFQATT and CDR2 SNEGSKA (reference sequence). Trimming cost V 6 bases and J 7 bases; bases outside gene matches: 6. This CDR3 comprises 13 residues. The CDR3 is CSATGQGSEKLFF. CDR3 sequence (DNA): TGCAGTGCAACGGGACAGGGATCTGAAAAACTGTTTTTT.

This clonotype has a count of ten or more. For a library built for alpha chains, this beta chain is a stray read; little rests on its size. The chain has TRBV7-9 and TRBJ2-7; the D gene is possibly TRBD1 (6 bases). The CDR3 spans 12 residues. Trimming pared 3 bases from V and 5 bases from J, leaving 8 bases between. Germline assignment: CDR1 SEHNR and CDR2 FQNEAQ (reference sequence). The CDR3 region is CASSFSGDEQYF. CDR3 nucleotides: TGTGCCAGCAGCTTTTCAGGGGACGAGCAGTACTTC.

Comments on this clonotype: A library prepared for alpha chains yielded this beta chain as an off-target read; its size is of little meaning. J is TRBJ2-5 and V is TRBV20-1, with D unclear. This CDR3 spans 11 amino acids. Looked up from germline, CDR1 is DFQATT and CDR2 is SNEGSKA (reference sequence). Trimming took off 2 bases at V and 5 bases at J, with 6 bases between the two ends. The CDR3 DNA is TGCAGTGCTAGACCCTACGAGACCCAGTACTTC. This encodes CSARPYETQYF.

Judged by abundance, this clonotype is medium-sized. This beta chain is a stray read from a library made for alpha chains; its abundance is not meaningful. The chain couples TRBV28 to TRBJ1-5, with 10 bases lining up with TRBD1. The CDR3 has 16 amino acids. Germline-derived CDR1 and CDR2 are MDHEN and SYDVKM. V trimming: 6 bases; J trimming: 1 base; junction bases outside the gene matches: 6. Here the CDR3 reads CASRPDRGRSNQPQHF. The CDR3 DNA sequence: TGTGCCAGCAGACCCGACAGGGGGCGAAGCAATCAGCCCCAGCATTTT.

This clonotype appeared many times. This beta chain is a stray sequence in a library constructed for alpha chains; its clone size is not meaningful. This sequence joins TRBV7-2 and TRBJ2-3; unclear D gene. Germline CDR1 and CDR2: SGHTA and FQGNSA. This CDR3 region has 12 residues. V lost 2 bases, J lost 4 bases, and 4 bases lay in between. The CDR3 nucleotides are TGTGCCAGCAGCTTATTTTCAGATACGCAGTATTTT. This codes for CASSLFSDTQYF.

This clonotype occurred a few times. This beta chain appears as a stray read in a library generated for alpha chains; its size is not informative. CDR3 loop: CASSETEQYF. The CDR3 DNA is TGTGCCAGCAGTGAGACGGAGCAGTACTTC. This chain uses TRBV2 with TRBJ2-7; no firm D call. With 3 bases removed from V and 7 bases from J, the gap between germline ends came to 4 bases. CDR3 length: 10 amino acids. From germline, CDR1 is SNHLY and CDR2 FYNNEI.

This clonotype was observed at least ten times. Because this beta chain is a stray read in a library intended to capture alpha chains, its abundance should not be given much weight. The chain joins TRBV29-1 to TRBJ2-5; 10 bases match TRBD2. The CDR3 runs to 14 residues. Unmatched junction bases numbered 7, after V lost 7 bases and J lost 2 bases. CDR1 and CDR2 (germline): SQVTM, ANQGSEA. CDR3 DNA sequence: TGCAGCGGCGGACTAGCGGCAAAACAAGAGACCCAGTACTTC. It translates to CSGGLAAKQETQYF.

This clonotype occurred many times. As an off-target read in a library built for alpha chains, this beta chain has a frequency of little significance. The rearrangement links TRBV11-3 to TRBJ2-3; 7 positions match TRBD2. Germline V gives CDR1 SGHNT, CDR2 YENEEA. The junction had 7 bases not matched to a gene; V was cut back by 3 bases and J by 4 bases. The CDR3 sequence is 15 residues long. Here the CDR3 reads CASSLGGRLADTQYF. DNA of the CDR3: TGTGCCAGCAGCTTGGGCGGGAGACTGGCAGATACGCAGTATTTT.

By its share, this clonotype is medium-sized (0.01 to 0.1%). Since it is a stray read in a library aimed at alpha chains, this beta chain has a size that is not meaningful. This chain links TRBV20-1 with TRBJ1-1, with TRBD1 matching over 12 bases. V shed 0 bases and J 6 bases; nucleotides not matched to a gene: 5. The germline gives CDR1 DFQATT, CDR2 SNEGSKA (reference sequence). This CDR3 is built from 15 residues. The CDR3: CSARDWDRGLAEAFF. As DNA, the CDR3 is TGCAGTGCTAGAGATTGGGACAGGGGGCTGGCTGAAGCTTTCTTT.

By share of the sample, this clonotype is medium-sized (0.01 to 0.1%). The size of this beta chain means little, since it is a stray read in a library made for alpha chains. CDR3 nucleotides: TGTGCCAGCAGCTTGGTAGACTCCTACGAGCAGTACTTC. Translation gives CASSLVDSYEQYF. The rearrangement joins TRBV5-6 to TRBJ2-7, with no clear D. V was trimmed by 0 bases and J by 0 bases, leaving 4 bases between them. CDR1 SGHDT and CDR2 YYEEEE come from the germline V gene. The CDR3 loop spans 13 amino acids.

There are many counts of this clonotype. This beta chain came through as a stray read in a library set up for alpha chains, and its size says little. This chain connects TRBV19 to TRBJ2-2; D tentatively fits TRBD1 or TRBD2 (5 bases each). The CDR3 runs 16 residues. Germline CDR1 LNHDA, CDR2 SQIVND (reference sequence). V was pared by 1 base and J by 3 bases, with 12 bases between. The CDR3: CASSIGGVRDTGELFF. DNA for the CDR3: TGTGCCAGTAGTATAGGAGGGGTTAGGGACACCGGGGAGCTGTTTTTT.

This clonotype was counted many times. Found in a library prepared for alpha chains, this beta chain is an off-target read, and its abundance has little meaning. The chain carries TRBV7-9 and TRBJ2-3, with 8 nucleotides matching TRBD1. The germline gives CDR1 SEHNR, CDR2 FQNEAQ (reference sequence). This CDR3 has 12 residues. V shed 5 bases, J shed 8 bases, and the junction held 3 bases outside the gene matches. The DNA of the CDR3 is TGTGCCAGCAGCCCCCAGGGGGCTACGCAGTATTTT. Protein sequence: CASSPQGATQYF.

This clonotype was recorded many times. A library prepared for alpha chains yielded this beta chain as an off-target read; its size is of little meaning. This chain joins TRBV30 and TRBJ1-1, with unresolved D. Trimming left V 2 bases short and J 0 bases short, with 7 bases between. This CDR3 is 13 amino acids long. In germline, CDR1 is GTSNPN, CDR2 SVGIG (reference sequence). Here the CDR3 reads CAWSSGMNTEAFF. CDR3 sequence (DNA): TGTGCCTGGAGTTCTGGGATGAACACTGAAGCTTTCTTT.

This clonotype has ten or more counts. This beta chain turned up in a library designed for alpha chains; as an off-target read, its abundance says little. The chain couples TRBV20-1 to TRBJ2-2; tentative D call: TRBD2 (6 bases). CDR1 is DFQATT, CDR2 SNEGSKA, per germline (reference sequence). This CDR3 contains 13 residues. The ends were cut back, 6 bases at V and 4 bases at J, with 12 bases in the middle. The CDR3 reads CSAPPGSTGELFF. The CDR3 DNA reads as TGCAGTGCCCCCCCCGGGAGCACCGGGGAGCTGTTTTTT.

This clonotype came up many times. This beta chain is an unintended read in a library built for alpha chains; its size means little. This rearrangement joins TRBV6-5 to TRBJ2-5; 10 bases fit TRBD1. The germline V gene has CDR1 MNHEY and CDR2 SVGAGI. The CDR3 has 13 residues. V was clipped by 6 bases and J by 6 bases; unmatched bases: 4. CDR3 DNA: TGTGCCAGCAGCGACAGGGGGCTAAAGACCCAGTACTTC. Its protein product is CASSDRGLKTQYF.

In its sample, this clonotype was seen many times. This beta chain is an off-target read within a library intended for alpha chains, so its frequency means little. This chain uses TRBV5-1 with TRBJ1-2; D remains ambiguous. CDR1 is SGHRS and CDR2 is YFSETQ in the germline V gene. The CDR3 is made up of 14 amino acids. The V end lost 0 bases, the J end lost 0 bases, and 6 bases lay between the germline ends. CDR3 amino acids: CASSLDTSNYGYTF. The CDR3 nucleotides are TGCGCCAGCAGCTTGGACACATCTAACTATGGCTACACCTTC.

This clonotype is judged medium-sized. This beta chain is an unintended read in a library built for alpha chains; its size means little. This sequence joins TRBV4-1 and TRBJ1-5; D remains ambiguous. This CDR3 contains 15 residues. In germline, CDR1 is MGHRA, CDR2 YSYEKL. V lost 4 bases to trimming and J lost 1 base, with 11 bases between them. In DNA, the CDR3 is TGCGCCAGCAGCCCTGGACTGCCGAGCAATCAGCCCCAGCATTTT. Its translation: CASSPGLPSNQPQHF.

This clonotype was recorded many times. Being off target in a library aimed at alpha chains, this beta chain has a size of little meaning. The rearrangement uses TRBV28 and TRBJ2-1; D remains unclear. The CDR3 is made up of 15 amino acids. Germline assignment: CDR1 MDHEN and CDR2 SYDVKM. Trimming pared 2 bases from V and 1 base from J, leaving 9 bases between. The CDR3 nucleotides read TGTGCCAGCAGTTTAAATTCCTTTTCCTACAATGAGCAGTTCTTC. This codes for CASSLNSFSYNEQFF.

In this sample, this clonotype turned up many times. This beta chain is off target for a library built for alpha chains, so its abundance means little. The CDR3 region is CASSLTGSDSPLHF. The CDR3 DNA sequence: TGTGCCAGCAGTTTAACAGGGTCCGATTCACCCCTCCACTTT. This rearrangement joins TRBV12-3 or TRBV12-4 to TRBJ1-6, with D perhaps matching TRBD1 (6 bases). V dropped 2 bases and J dropped 8 bases, with 10 bases sitting between them. This CDR3 is 14 amino acids long.

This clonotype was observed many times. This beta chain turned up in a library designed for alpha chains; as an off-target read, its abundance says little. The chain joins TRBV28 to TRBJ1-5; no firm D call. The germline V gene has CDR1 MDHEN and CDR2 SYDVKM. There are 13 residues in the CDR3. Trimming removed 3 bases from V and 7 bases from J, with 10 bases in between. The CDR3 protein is CASSFRGGQPQHF. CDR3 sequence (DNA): TGTGCCAGCAGTTTCCGGGGTGGGCAGCCCCAGCATTTT.

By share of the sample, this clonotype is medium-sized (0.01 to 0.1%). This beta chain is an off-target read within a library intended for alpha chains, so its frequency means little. The CDR3 sequence: CARYYGYTF. CDR3 DNA sequence: TGTGCCAGGTACTATGGCTACACCTTC. The J gene is TRBJ1-2, the V gene TRBV21-1. TRBV21-1 corresponds to a pseudogene. This CDR3 is 9 amino acids long.

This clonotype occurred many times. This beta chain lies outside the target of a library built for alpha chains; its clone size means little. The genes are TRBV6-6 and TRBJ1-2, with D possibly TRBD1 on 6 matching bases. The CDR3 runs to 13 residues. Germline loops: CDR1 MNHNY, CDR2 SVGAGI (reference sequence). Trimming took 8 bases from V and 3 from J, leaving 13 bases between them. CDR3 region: CASVRGRDYGYTF. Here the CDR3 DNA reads TGTGCCAGCGTCCGGGGGCGCGACTATGGCTACACCTTC.

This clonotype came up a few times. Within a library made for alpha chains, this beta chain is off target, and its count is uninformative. The CDR3 bases are TGTGCCAGCAGCACAGACAGGGGTAGCGTCGAGCAGTACTTC. It is translated as CASSTDRGSVEQYF. The chain recombines TRBV7-8 with TRBJ2-7, with 8 bases fitting TRBD1. Germline CDR1 is SGHVS and CDR2 is FQNEAQ. The CDR3 runs to 14 residues. The V and J ends lost 5 bases and 6 bases, in that order; junction bases with no gene match: 9.

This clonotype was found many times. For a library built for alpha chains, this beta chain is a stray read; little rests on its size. CDR3 sequence reads: CSVVPSGFSYEQYF. CDR3 nucleotide sequence: TGCAGCGTTGTGCCTAGCGGCTTCTCCTACGAGCAGTACTTC. The chain couples TRBV29-1 to TRBJ2-7; 7 positions agree with TRBD2. The V segment lost 4 bases and the J segment 0 bases; nucleotides outside the gene matches: 6. CDR3 length equals 14 residues. The germline V gene encodes CDR1 SQVTM and CDR2 ANQGSEA.

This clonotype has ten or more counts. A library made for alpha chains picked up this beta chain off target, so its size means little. CDR3 in DNA: TGCGCCAGCACCGAGGCGGACATGAACACTGAAGCTTTCTTT. This encodes CASTEADMNTEAFF. The chain joins TRBV4-1 to TRBJ1-1; TRBD1 is a possible D gene (5 bases). Germline assignment: CDR1 MGHRA and CDR2 YSYEKL. V shed 7 bases and J shed 0 bases, with 12 bases lying between them. The CDR3 spans 14 residues.

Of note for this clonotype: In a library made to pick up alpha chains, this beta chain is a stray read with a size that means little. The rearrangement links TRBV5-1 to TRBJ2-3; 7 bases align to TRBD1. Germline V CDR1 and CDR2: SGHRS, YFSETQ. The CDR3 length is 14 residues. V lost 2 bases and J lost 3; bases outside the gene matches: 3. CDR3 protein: CASSFQTGTDTQYF. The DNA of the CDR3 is TGCGCCAGCAGCTTTCAGACAGGGACAGATACGCAGTATTTT.

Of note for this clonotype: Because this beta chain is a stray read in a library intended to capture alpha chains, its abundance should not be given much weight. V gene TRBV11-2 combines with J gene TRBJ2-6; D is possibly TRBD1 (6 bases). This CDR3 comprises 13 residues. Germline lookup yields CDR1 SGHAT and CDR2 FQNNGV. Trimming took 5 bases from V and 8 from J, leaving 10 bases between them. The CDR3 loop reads CASSQQGPNVLTF. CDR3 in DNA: TGTGCCAGCAGCCAACAGGGTCCCAACGTCCTGACTTTC.